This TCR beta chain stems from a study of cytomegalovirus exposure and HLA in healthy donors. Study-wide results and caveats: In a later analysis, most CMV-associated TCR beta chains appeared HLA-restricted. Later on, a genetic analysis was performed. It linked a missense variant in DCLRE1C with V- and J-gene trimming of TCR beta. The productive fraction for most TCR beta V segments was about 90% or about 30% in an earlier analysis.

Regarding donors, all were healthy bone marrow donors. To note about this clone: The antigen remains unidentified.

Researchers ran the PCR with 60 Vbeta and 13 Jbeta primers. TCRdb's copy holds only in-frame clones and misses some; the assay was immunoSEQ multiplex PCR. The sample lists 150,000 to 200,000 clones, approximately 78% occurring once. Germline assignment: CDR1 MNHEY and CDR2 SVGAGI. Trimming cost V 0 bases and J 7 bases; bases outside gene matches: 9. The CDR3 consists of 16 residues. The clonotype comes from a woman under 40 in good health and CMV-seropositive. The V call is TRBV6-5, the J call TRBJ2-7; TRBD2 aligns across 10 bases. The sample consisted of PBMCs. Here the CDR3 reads CASSYSRGLALGEQYF. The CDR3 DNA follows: TGTGCCAGCAGTTACTCGAGGGGACTAGCGTTAGGAGAGCAGTACTTC.